A single T cell receptor beta chain is shown here with its context. Its antigen is unknown. Purified naive CD4+ T cells were depleted of CD25+ Tregs. Constant-region reverse primers amplified full-length variable regions, followed by semi-nested Nested Universal Primer A PCR. TCRdb re-derived calls from the 5' RACE reads in MiXCR, one entry per CDR3 protein. This table holds about 46,000 distinct CDR3 sequences, 28% found once. Between the trimmed V and J ends, which lost 1 base and 3 bases, there was a span of 9 bases. Germline V gene sequence: CDR1 SGHTA, CDR2 FQGNSA. This CDR3 spans 14 amino acids. Findings of the study overall: Greatest tumor Treg TCR overlap was with tumor naive CD4+ cells.

This sequence joins TRBV7-2 and TRBJ1-2; the D is unclear. The receptor comes from a female donor with breast cancer. What was sequenced was naive CD4+ T cells sorted from blood. Subset of the sample: naive CD4+ T cells, CD4+CD45RA+CD25-. CDR3 protein: CASSLDPGYYGYTF. The DNA of the CDR3 is TGTGCCAGCAGCTTAGACCCAGGTTACTATGGCTACACCTTC.